This T cell receptor (beta chain) was sequenced for a study of T cell responses to AZD1222 COVID-19 vaccine. Regarding the study as a whole: Regions left unmutated in variants are reportedly the target of nearly half of spike-specific TCRs. An increase in Spike-specific TCR breadth and depth was observed after two AZD1222 doses. Researchers report vaccine-associated CD4 TCRs spanning spike, with dominance at 160-218 and 743-854. White British donors predominated, females outnumbered males, and clonal diversity was possibly underestimated.

Only in-frame clones appear in the TCRdb table, and some are missing; sequencing was by immunoSEQ multiplex PCR. In the table there are some 130,000 clones, approximately 88% of which are singletons. As concerns this clone: Its target is not known.

V was cut by 4 bases and J by 7 bases, with 19 bases left in between. The CDR3 extends over 14 amino acids. Germline V gene data show CDR1 as GTSNPN and CDR2 as SVGIG (reference sequence). This receptor was taken from an adult in good health. This specimen consisted of peripheral blood, obtained on day 0 of AZD1222 vaccination. The chain recombines TRBV30 with TRBJ1-1; D call uncertain. CDR3 amino acids: CAWTRAQTINEAFF. For the CDR3, the DNA is TGTGCCTGGACAAGGGCACAGACGATAAATGAAGCTTTCTTT. Drawing the rest from reference TRBV30 and TRBJ1-1, the complete variable domain is SQTIHQWPATLVQPVGSPLSLECTVEGTSNPNLYWYRQAAGRGLQLLFYSVGIGQISSEVPQNLSASRPQDRQFILSSKKLLLSDSGFYLCAWTRAQTINEAFFGQGTRLTVV.